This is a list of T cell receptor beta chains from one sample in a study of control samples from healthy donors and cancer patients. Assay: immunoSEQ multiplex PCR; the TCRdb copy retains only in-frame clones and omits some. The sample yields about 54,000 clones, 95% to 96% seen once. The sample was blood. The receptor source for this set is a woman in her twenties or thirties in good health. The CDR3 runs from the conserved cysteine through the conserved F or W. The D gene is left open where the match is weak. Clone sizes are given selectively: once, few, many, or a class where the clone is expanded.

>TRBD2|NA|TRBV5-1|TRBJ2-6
CASSLVGLAGAGANVLTF
TGCGCCAGCAGCTTGGTTGGACTAGCGGGAGCTGGGGCCAACGTCCTGACTTTC
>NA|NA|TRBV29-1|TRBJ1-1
CSVRRGKGRNLNTEAFF
TGCAGCGTCCGTAGGGGGAAGGGGCGGAATTTGAACACTGAAGCTTTCTTT
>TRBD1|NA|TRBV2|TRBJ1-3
CASRETRQGTIYF
TGTGCCAGCAGAGAAACCCGACAGGGGACCATATATTTT
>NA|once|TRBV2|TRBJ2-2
CASNGGKNTGELFF
TGTGCCAGCAACGGGGGAAAGAACACCGGGGAGCTGTTTTTT
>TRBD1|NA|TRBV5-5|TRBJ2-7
CASSHGQGGFYEQYF
TGTGCCAGCAGCCACGGACAGGGGGGGTTTTACGAGCAGTACTTC
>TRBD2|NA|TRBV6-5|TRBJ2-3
CASSYLGGNTDTQYF
TGTGCCAGCAGTTACCTGGGAGGGAACACAGATACGCAGTATTTT
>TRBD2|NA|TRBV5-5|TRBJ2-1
CASSFIAGHNEQFF
TGTGCCAGCAGCTTTATAGCGGGACACAATGAGCAGTTCTTC
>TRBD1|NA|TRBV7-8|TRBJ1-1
CASSWGDRGIFGTEAFF
TGTGCCAGCAGCTGGGGAGACAGGGGAATTTTCGGCACTGAAGCTTTCTTT
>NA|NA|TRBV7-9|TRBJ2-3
CASNRKGLGDTQYF
TGTGCCAGCAACCGAAAGGGGCTGGGAGATACGCAGTATTTT
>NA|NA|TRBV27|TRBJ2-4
CASSLKAGSGRNKNIQYF
TGTGCCAGCAGTTTAAAAGCCGGCTCAGGGAGGAACAAAAACATTCAGTACTTC
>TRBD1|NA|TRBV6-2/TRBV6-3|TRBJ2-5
CASSLPQGVETQYF
TGTGCCAGCAGTCTCCCACAGGGGGTAGAGACCCAGTACTTC
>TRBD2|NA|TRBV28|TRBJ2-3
CASSLWERGTTDTQYF
TGTGCCAGCAGTTTATGGGAGCGGGGAACCACAGATACGCAGTATTTT
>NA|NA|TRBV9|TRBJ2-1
CASSPSTVYNEQFF
TGTGCCAGCAGCCCTTCGACAGTCTACAATGAGCAGTTCTTC
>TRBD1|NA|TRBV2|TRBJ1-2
CASEGAIYGYTF
TGTGCCAGCGAGGGGGCGATCTATGGCTACACCTTC
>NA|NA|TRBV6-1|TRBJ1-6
CASSDREGDNSPLHF
TGTGCCAGCAGTGATCGGGAGGGGGACAATTCACCCCTCCACTTT
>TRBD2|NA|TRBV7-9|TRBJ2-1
CVSSIAGGGEQFF
TGTGTCAGCAGCATAGCGGGAGGGGGCGAGCAGTTCTTC
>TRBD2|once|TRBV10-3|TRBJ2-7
CAMNGTSEYEQYF
TGTGCCATGAACGGGACTAGTGAATACGAGCAGTACTTC
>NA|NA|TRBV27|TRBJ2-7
CASSRDRTYEQYF
TGTGCCAGCAGTCGCGACAGAACCTACGAGCAGTACTTC
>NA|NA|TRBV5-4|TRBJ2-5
CASSLAGNQETQYF
TGTGCCAGCAGCTTGGCGGGGAATCAAGAGACCCAGTACTTC
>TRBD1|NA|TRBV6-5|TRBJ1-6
CASSPTGIGSPLHF
TGTGCCAGCAGCCCGACAGGGATAGGCTCACCCCTCCACTTT
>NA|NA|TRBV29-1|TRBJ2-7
CSVRAGGAPYEQYF
TGCAGCGTGAGGGCAGGAGGGGCCCCCTACGAGCAGTACTTC
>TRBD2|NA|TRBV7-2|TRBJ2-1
CASSLRLAGNEQFF
TGTGCCAGCAGCTTAAGGCTAGCGGGGAATGAGCAGTTCTTC
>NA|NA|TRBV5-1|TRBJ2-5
CASSLVGGRETQYF
TGCGCCAGCAGCTTGGTGGGGGGTCGGGAGACCCAGTACTTC
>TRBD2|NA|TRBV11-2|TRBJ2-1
CASSLGLGRGRGYNEQFF
TGTGCCAGCAGCTTAGGTTTGGGGCGCGGGAGGGGGTACAATGAGCAGTTCTTC
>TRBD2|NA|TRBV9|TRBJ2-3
CASSVADGASGTDTQYF
TGTGCCAGCAGCGTCGCGGACGGGGCTAGCGGGACAGATACGCAGTATTTT
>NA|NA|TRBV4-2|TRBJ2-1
CASSLGAPGYNEQFF
TGTGCCAGCAGCCTTGGTGCTCCAGGCTACAATGAGCAGTTCTTC
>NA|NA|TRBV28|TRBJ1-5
CASSGAPPGGGNRNQPQHF
TGTGCCAGCAGTGGGGCCCCGCCAGGAGGGGGTAATAGGAATCAGCCCCAGCATTTT
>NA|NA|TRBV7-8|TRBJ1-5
CASSLAEERTSPQPQHF
TGTGCCAGCAGCTTAGCGGAGGAGAGAACTTCCCCCCAGCCCCAGCATTTT
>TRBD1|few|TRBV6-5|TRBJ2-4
CASNSGTGGSNIQYF
TGTGCCAGCAACTCCGGGACAGGGGGCTCAAACATTCAGTACTTC
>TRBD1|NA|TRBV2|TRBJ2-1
CASSEGTGSHEQFF
TGTGCCAGCAGTGAAGGGACAGGGAGCCATGAGCAGTTCTTC
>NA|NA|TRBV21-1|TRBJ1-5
CASSGRDRGRFLSNQPQHF
TGTGCCAGCAGCGGCCGGGACAGGGGGCGTTTTCTGAGCAATCAGCCCCAGCATTTT
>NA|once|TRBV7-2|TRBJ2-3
CASSLITGKRDLNTQYF
TGTGCCAGCAGCTTAATAACAGGGAAACGGGATCTAAATACGCAGTATTTT
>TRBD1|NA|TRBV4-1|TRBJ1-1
CASSQEGGQGPDAEAFF
TGCGCCAGCAGCCAAGAGGGGGGACAGGGGCCGGACGCTGAAGCTTTCTTT
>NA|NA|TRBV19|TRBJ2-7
CASSMRTAPDGSYEQYF
TGTGCCAGTAGTATGAGGACAGCTCCAGATGGCTCCTACGAGCAGTACTTC
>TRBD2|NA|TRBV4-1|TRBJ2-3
CASSQVLGGLGADTQYF
TGCGCCAGCAGCCAGGTTCTCGGGGGACTAGGCGCAGATACGCAGTATTTT
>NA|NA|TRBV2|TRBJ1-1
CASSGGHVEAFF
TGTGCCAGCAGTGGCGGACATGTTGAAGCTTTCTTT
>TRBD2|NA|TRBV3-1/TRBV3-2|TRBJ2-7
CASSQVLAAPYEQYF
TGTGCCAGCAGCCAAGTACTAGCGGCCCCCTACGAGCAGTACTTC
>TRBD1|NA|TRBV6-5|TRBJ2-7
CASTPRTGEGQYF
TGTGCCAGCACCCCTCGGACAGGGGAAGGGCAGTACTTC
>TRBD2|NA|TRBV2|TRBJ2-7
CASSEAGGSYEQYF
TGTGCCAGCAGTGAAGCGGGAGGGTCCTACGAGCAGTACTTC
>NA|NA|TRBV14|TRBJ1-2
CASSQERYYGYTF
TGTGCCAGCAGCCAAGAACGGTACTATGGCTACACCTTC
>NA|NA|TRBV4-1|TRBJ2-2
CASSQDRSNTGELFF
TGCGCCAGCAGCCAAGACCGATCGAACACCGGGGAGCTGTTTTTT